Described below is a single TCR beta chain sequence and its context. This entry comes from a study of cytomegalovirus exposure and HLA in healthy donors. Germline loops: CDR1 SEHNR, CDR2 FQNEAQ (reference sequence). There are 13 residues in the CDR3. The junction had 11 bases not matched to a gene; V was cut back by 6 bases and J by 9 bases. The PCR contained 60 Vbeta and 13 Jbeta primers. The method was immunoSEQ multiplex PCR; TCRdb's version includes in-frame clones alone and lacks a portion of them. In the table there are 120,000 or so clones, around four fifths of which are singletons. This receptor was taken from a man between 60 and 70 years old in good health and CMV-seropositive. This chain links TRBV7-9 with TRBJ2-7; 7 bases agree with TRBD1. Sequenced input: PBMCs. The DNA for the CDR3 is TGTGCCAGCAGGGAAGCTGGACAGGACCCGCAGTACTTC. Translation gives CASREAGQDPQYF.